The clone carrying this T cell receptor (beta chain) was picked up one time. As yet, its antigen is unknown. The CDR3 is made up of 16 amino acids. Germline CDR1 LGHNA, CDR2 YNFKEQ. V shed 3 bases, J shed 5 bases, and the junction held 12 bases outside the gene matches. The data stem from a study of cytomegalovirus exposure and HLA in healthy donors. Study-level points and caveats: Through in vitro validation, a few CMV-associated chains were shown to be specific for CMV antigens.

PCR was performed using 60 Vbeta and 13 Jbeta primers. The table came from immunoSEQ multiplex PCR; TCRdb's copy has only in-frame clones and leaves some out. The sample lists some 190,000 clones, less than 80% seen once, with under 2% in the top ten. The receptor was isolated from a man in his late teens or twenties in good health and CMV-seronegative. The specimen sequenced was PBMCs. The chain uses TRBV4-2 and TRBJ1-2, with 7 positions matching TRBD1. The CDR3 reads CASSQEGARIGYGYTF. The CDR3 DNA follows: TGTGCCAGCAGCCAGGAGGGGGCCAGGATAGGGTATGGCTACACCTTC.